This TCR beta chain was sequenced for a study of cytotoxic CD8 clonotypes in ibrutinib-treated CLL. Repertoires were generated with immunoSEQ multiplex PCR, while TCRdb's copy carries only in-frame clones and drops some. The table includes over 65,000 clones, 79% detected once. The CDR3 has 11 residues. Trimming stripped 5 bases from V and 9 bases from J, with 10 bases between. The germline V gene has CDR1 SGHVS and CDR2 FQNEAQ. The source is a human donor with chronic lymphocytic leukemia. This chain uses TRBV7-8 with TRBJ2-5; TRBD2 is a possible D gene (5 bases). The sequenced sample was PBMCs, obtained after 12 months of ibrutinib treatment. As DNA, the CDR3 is TGTGCCAGCAGCCAGCCCGGGGCCCAGTACTTC. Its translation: CASSQPGAQYF.